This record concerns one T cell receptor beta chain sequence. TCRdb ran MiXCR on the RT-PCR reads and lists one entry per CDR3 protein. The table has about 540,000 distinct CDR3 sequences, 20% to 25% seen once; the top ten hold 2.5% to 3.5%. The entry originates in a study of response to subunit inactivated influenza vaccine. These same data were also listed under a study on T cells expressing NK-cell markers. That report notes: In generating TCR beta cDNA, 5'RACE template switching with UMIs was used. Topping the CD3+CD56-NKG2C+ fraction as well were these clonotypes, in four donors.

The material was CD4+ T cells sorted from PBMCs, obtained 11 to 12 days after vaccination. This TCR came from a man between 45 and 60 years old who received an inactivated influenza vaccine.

In DNA, the CDR3 is TGCGCCAGCAGCCAAGTCCTGGGCAGAAATAATTCACCCCTCCACTTT. Its translation is CASSQVLGRNNSPLHF. The rearrangement uses TRBV4-1 and TRBJ1-6; D unresolved. The CDR3 is 16 amino acids. V gave up 1 base and J gave up 5 bases, with 12 bases separating them. The germline CDR1 and CDR2 sequences are MGHRA and YSYEKL.